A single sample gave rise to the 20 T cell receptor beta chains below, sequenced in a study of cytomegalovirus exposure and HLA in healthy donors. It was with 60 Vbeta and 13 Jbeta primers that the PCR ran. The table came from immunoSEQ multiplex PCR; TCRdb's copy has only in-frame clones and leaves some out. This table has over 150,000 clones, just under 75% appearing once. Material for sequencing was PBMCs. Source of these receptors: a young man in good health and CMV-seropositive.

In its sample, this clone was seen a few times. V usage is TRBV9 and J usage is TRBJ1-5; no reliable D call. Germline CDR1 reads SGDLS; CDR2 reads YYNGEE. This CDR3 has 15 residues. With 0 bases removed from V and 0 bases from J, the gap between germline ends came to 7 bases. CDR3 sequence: CASSVDGDSNQPQHF. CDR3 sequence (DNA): TGTGCCAGCAGCGTAGACGGAGATAGCAATCAGCCCCAGCATTTT.

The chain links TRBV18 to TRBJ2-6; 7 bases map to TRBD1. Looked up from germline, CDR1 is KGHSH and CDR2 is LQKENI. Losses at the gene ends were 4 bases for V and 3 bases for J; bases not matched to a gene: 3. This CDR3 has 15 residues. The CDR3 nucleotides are TGTGCCAGCTCACAACCAGGGGGTGGGGCCAACGTCCTGACTTTC. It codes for CASSQPGGGANVLTF.

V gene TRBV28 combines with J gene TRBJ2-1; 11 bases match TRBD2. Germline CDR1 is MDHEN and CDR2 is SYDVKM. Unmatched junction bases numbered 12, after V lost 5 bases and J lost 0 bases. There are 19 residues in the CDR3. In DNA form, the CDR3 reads TGTGCCAGCAGTCGTCCGGGACTAGCGGTTCCGAGCTCCTACAATGAGCAGTTCTTC. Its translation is CASSRPGLAVPSSYNEQFF.

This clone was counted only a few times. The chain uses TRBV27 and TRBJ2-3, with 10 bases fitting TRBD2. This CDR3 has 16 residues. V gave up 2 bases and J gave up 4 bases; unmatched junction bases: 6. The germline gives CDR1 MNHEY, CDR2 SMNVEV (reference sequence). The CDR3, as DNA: TGTGCCAGCAGTTTAGATCTAGCGGGAGAAGCAGATACGCAGTATTTT. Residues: CASSLDLAGEADTQYF.

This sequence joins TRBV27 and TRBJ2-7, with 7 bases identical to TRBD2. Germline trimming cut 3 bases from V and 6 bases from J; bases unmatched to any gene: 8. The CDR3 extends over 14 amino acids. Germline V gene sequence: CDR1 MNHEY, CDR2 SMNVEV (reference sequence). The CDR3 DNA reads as TGTGCCAGCAGTTTTTCCCAGGGAGGGGCCGAGCAGTACTTC. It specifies CASSFSQGGAEQYF.

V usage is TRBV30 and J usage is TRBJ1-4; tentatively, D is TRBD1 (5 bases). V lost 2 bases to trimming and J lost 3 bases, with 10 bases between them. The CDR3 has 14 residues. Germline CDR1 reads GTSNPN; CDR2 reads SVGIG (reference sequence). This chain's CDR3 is CAWSKGHPNEKLFF. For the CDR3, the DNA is TGTGCCTGGAGTAAAGGACATCCTAATGAAAAACTGTTTTTT.

The CDR3 loop reads CASSSGLVPDTQYF. CDR3 sequence (DNA): TGTGCCAGCAGCTCCGGTTTGGTGCCAGATACGCAGTATTTT. The chain uses TRBV7-8 and TRBJ2-3; the D is unclear. V lost 4 bases and J lost 4, with 12 bases in between. The CDR3 sequence is 14 residues long. Germline loops: CDR1 SGHVS, CDR2 FQNEAQ.

CDR3 nucleotides: TGCAGCGTTCATACCGGGACAGGGGATACTGAAGCTTTCTTT. This translates into CSVHTGTGDTEAFF. The gene calls are TRBV29-1 and TRBJ1-1, with 10 bases that match TRBD1. Trimming removed 5 bases from V and 5 bases from J; junction bases left unmatched: 8. The CDR3 length is 14 residues. Germline CDR1 and CDR2: SQVTM and ANQGSEA.

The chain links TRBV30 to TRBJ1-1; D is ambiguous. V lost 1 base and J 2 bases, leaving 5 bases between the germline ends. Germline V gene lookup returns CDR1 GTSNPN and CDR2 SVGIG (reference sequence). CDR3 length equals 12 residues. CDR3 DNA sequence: TGTGCCTGGAGTGGGCTTAACACTGAAGCTTTCTTT. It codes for CAWSGLNTEAFF.

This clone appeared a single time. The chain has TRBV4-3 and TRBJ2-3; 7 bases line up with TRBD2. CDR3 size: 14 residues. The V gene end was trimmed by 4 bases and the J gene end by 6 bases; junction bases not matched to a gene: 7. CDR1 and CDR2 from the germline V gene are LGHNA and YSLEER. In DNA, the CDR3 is TGCGCCAGCAGCCGAGCGGGGAGACTGGATACGCAGTATTTT. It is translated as CASSRAGRLDTQYF.

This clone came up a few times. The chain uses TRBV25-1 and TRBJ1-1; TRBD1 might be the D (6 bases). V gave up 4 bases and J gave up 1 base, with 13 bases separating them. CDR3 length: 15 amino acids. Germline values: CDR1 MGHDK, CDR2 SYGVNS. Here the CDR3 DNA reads TGTGCCAGCAGTGGATACAGGGTTAAGAACACTGAAGCTTTCTTT. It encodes CASSGYRVKNTEAFF.

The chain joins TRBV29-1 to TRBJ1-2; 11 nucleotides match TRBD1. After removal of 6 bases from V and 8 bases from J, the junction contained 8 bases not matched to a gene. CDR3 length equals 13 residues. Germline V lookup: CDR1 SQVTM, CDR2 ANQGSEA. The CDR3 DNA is TGCAGCGTGGAATCGGGACAGGGGGGCGGCTACACCTTC. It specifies CSVESGQGGGYTF.

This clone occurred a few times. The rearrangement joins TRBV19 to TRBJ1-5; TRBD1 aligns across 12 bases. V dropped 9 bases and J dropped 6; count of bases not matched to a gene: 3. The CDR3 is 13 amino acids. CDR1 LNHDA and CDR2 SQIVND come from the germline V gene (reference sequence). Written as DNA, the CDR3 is TGTGCCAGCCGGGACAGGGGGCTTCAGCCCCAGCATTTT. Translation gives CASRDRGLQPQHF.

The CDR3 loop is CASSQLAGVYEQYF. Here the CDR3 DNA reads TGTGCCAGCAGCCAACTAGCGGGGGTTTACGAGCAGTACTTC. The chain employs TRBV7-2 and TRBJ2-7; the match to TRBD2 covers 11 bases. V gave up 5 bases and J gave up 4 bases; unmatched junction bases: 4. Germline lookup yields CDR1 SGHTA and CDR2 FQGNSA. This CDR3 is built from 14 residues.

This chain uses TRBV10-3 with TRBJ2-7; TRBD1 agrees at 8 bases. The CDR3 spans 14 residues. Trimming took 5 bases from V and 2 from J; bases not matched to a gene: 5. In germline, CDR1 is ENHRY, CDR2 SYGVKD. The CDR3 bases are TGTGCCATCAGTACAGGGGGGCAAACCTACGAGCAGTACTTC. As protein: CAISTGGQTYEQYF.

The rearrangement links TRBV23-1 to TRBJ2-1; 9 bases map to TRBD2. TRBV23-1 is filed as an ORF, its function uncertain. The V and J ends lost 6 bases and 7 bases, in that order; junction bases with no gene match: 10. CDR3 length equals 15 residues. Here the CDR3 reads CASRPAAGGFNEQFF. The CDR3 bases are TGCGCCAGCAGGCCGGCAGCGGGGGGTTTTAATGAGCAGTTCTTC.

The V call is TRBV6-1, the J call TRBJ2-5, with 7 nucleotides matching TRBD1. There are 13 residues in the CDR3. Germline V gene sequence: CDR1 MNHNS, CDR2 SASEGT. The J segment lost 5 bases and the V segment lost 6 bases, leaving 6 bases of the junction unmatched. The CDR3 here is CASRRTGEETQYF. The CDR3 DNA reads TGTGCCAGCAGACGAACAGGGGAGGAGACCCAGTACTTC.

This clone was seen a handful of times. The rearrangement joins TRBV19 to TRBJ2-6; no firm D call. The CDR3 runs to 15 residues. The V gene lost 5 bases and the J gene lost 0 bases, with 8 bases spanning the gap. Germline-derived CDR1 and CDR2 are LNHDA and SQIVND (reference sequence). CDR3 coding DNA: TGTGCCAGTAGTTCCTTTCCCTCTGGGGCCAACGTCCTGACTTTC. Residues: CASSSFPSGANVLTF.

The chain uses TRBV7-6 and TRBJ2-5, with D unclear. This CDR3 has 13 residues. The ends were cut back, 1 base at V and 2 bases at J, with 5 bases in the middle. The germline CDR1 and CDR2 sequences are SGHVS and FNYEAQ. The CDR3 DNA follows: TGTGCCAGCAGCTTAGTATCTCAAGAGACCCAGTACTTC. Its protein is CASSLVSQETQYF. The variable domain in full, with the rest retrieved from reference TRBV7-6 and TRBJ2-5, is GAGVSQSPRYKVTKRGQDVALRCDPISGHVSLYWYRQALGQGPEFLTYFNYEAQQDKSGLPNDRFSAERPEGSISTLTIQRTEQRDSAMYRCASSLVSQETQYFGPGTRLLVL.

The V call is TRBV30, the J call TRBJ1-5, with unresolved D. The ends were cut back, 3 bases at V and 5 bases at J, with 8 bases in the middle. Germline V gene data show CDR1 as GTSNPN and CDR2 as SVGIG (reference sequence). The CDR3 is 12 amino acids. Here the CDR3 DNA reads TGTGCCTGGAGCGCGAAACATCAGCCCCAGCATTTT. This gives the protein CAWSAKHQPQHF. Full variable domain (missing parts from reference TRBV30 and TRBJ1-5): SQTIHQWPATLVQPVGSPLSLECTVEGTSNPNLYWYRQAAGRGLQLLFYSVGIGQISSEVPQNLSASRPQDRQFILSSKKLLLSDSGFYLCAWSAKHQPQHFGDGTRLSIL.